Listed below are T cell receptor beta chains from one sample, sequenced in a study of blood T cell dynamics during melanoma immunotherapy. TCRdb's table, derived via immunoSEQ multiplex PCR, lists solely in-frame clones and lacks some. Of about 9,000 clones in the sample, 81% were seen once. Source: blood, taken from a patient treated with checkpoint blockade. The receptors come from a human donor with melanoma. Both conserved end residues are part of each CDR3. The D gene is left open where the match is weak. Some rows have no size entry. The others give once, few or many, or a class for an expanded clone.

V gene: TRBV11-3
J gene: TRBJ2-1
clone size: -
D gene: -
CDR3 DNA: TGTGCCAGCAGCTTAGCGGACAATGAGCAGTTCTTC
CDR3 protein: CASSLADNEQFF

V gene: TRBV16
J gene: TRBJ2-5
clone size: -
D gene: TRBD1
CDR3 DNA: TGTGCCAGCACCCCGACCAGGGGGAATGGTGAGACCCAGTACTTC
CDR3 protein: CASTPTRGNGETQYF

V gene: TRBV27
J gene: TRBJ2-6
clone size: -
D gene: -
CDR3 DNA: TGTGCCAGCACCTTACAATTTACTGGGGCCAACGTCCTGACTTTC
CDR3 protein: CASTLQFTGANVLTF

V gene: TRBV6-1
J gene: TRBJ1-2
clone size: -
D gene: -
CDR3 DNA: TGTGCCAGCAGTGAAGGGGAGAGCGGCGGCTACACCTTC
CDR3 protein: CASSEGESGGYTF

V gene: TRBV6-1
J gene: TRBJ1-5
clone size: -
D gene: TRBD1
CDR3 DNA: TGTGCCAGCAGTGAAACCGGGACAGGGGTGGGTAGCAATCAGCCCCAGCATTTT
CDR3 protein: CASSETGTGVGSNQPQHF

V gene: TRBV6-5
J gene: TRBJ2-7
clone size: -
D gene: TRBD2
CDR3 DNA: TGTGCCAGCAGTTACCTAGTAGCGGGGGGCCCGGGCGAGCAGTACTTC
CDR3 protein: CASSYLVAGGPGEQYF

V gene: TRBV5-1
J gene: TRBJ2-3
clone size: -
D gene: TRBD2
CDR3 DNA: TGCGCCAGCAGCTTGGGAGAGCGGGGGGGCGCAGATACGCAGTATTTT
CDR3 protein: CASSLGERGGADTQYF

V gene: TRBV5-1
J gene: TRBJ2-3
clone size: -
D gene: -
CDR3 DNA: TGCGCCAGCAGCGCGGGACAAACGAGCACAGATACGCAGTATTTT
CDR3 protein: CASSAGQTSTDTQYF

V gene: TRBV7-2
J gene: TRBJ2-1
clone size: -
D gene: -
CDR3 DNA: TGTGCCAGCACCCTTTCAAGTGAGCAGTTCTTC
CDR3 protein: CASTLSSEQFF

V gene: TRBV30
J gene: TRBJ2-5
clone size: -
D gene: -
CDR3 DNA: TGTGCCTACACCTTAAAGGGACGGCAAGAGACCCAGTACTTC
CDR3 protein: CAYTLKGRQETQYF

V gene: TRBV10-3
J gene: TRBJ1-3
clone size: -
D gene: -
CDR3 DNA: TGTGCCATCAGTGATCCTGGAAACACCATATATTTT
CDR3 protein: CAISDPGNTIYF

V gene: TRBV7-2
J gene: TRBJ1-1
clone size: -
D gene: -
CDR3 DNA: TGTGCCAGCAGCCCTAGGGGGGGGGCGCGATCAAACACTGAAGCTTTCTTT
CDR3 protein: CASSPRGGARSNTEAFF

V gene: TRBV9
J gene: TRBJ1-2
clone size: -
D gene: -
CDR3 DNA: TGTGCCAGCAGCCCTAGAGAGGGTTACGACTATGGCTACACCTTC
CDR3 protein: CASSPREGYDYGYTF

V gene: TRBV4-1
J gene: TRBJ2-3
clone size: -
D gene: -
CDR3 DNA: TGCGCCAGCAGCCAAGCCCCCGGGGGCGTCCGCACAGATACGCAGTATTTT
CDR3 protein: CASSQAPGGVRTDTQYF

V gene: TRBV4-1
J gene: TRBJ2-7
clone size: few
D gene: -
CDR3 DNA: TGCGCCAGCAGCCCGTCAGGCACAGGGTCCGGCTACGAGCAGTACTTC
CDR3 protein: CASSPSGTGSGYEQYF

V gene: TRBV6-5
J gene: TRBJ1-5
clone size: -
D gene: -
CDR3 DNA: TGTGCCAGCAGTCCTCAAACTTCGGGGGATCAGCCCCAGCATTTT
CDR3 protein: CASSPQTSGDQPQHF

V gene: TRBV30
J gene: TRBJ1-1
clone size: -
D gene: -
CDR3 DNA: TGTGCCTGGAGTGTACGATTACAGCTTCCGATGAACACTGAAGCTTTCTTT
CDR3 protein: CAWSVRLQLPMNTEAFF

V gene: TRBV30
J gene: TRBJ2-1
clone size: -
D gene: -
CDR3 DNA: TGTGCCTGGAGTGTAGGGCTCGACAATGAGCAGTTCTTC
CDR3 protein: CAWSVGLDNEQFF

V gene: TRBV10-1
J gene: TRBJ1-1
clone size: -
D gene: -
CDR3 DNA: TGCGCCAGCAGTCGGGGGAACACTGAAGCTTTCTTT
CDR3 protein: CASSRGNTEAFF

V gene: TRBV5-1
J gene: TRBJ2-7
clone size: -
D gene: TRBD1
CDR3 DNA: TGCGCCAGCAGCGCGAGGGACAGGGTCGACGAGCAGTACTTC
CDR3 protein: CASSARDRVDEQYF

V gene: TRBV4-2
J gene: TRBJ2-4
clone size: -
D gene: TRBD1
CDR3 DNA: TGTGCCAGCAGCCAAGAAGGACAGGATAACATTCAGTACTTC
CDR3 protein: CASSQEGQDNIQYF

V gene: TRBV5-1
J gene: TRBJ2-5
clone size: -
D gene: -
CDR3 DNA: TGCGCCAGCAGCTTGGCCACGGGAACCCAAGAGACCCAGTACTTC
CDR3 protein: CASSLATGTQETQYF

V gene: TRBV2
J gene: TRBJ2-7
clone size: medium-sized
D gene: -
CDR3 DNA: TGTGCCAGCACCAAAGCCGGGGCAACCTACGAGCAGTACTTC
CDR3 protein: CASTKAGATYEQYF

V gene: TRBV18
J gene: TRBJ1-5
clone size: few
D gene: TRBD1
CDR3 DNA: TGTGCCAGCTCACTCACAGGGGATCAGCCCCAGCATTTT
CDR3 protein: CASSLTGDQPQHF

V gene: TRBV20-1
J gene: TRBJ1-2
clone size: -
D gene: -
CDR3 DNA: TGCAGTCCGGGGGCCTTTTATGGCTACACCTTC
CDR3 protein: CSPGAFYGYTF

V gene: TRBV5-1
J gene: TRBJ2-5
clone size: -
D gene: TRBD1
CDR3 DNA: TGCGCCAGCAGCTTGGGAGGGGGCAAAGAGACCCAGTACTTC
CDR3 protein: CASSLGGGKETQYF

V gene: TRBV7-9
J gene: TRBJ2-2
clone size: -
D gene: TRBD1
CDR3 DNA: TGTGCCAGCAGCCGATCGACCGGGACAGCAGACACCGGGGAGCTGTTTTTT
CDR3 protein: CASSRSTGTADTGELFF

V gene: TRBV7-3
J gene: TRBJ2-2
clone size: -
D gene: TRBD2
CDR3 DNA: TGTGCCAGCAGCTTGGGACTAGCGGGAGTAACCGGGGAGCTGTTTTTT
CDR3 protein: CASSLGLAGVTGELFF

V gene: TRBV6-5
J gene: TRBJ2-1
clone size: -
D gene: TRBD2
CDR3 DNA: TGTGCCAGCCAGACTAGCGGGAGCTGGAATGAGCAGTTCTTC
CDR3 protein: CASQTSGSWNEQFF

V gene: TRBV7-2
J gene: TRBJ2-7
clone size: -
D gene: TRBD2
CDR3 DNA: TGTGCCAGCAGTTTTAGCGGGGGATTCACCTACGAGCAGTACTTC
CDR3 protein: CASSFSGGFTYEQYF

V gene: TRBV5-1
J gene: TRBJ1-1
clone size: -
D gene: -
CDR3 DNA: TGCGCCAGCACTCCAAGTGGGGGGCCCTGGGGCACTGAAGCTTTCTTT
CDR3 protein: CASTPSGGPWGTEAFF

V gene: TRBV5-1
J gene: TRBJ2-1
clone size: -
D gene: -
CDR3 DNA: TGCGCCAGCAGCTTGGGTAGAGATGAGCAGTTCTTC
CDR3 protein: CASSLGRDEQFF

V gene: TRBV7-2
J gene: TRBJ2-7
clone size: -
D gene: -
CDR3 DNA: TGTGCCAGCAGTCGGGACGGCTACGAGCAGTACTTC
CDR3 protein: CASSRDGYEQYF

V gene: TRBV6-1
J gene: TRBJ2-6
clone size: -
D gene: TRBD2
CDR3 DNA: TGTGCCAGCAGTGAAGGGGGGGGAGCCGGGGCCAACGTCCTGACTTTC
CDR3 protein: CASSEGGGAGANVLTF

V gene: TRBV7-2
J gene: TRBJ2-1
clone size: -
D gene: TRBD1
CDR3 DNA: TGTGCCAGCAGCGTGGACAGGGGGAACAATGAGCAGTTCTTC
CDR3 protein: CASSVDRGNNEQFF

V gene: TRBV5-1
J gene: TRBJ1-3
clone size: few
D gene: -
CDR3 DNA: TGCGCCAGCAGCCGCTGGACAGCCGACTCTGGAAACACCATATATTTT
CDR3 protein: CASSRWTADSGNTIYF

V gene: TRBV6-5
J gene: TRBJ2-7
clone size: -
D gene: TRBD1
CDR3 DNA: TGTGCCAGCAGAACGGGACAGAGCTCCTACGAGCAGTACTTC
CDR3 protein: CASRTGQSSYEQYF

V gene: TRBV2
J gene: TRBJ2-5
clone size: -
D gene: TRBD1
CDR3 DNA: TGTGCCAGCTCCACAGACAGGGCTCAAGAGACCCAGTACTTC
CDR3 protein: CASSTDRAQETQYF

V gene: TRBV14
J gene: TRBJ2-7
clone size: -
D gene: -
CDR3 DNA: TGTGCCAGCAGCTCCCCGGGACCCAGGCTAACCTACGAGCAGTACTTC
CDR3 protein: CASSSPGPRLTYEQYF

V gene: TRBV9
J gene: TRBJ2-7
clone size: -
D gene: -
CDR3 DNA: TGTGCCAGCAGCGTAGGTAAAGGGGTGGACGAGCAGTACTTC
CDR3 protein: CASSVGKGVDEQYF

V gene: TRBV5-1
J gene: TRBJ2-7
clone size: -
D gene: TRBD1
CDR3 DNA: TGCGCCAGCAGCTTTAACAGGGGCTCCTACGAGCAGTACTTC
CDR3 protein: CASSFNRGSYEQYF

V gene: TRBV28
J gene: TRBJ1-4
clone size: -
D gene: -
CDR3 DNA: TGTGCCAGCAGAGCTGGGGGGGCCCTTAATGAAAAACTGTTTTTT
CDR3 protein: CASRAGGALNEKLFF

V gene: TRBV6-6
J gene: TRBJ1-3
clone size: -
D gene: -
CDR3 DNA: TGTGCCAGCACCCCCGGGGGAAACACCATATATTTT
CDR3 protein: CASTPGGNTIYF

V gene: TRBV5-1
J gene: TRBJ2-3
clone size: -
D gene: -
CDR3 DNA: TGCGCCAGCAGCTTGGGATCCGACCGGGATACGCAGTATTTT
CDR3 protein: CASSLGSDRDTQYF

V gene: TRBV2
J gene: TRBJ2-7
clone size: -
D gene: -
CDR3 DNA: TGTGCCAGCAGTGTGGCGATTGGCGAGCAGTACTTC
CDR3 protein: CASSVAIGEQYF

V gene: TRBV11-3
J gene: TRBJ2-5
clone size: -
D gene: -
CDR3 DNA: TGTGCCAGCAGCTCGAATGGGGCTCAAGAGACCCAGTACTTC
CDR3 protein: CASSSNGAQETQYF

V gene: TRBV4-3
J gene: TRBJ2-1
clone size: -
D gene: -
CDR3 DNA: TGCGCCAGCAGCCAAGAACACAACAACAATGAGCAGTTCTTC
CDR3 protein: CASSQEHNNNEQFF

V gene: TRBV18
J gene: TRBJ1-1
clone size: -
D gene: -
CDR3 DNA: TGTGCCAGCTCACCACCCGGGCAGGGGACTGAAGCTTTCTTT
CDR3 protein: CASSPPGQGTEAFF

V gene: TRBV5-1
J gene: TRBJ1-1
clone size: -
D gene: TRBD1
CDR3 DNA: TGCGCCAGCAGGTTGGGACAGGGTACTGGGGACACTGAAGCTTTCTTT
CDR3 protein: CASRLGQGTGDTEAFF

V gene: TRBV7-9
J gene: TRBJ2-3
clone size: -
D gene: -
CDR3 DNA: TGTGCCAGCAGCCGCCCCGGGGGCGGGGTAATCACAGATACGCAGTATTTT
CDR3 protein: CASSRPGGGVITDTQYF

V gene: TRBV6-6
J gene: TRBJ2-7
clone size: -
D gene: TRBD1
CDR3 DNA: TGTGCCAGCAGTTACGGGACAGGTACCACCTACGAGCAGTACTTC
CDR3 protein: CASSYGTGTTYEQYF

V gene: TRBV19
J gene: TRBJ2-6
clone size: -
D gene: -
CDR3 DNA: TGTGCCAGTAGTATTGGAGGGGCCAACGTCCTGACTTTC
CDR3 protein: CASSIGGANVLTF

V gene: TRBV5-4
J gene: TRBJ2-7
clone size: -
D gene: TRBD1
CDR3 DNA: TGTGCCAGCAGCTCGAGATCCGGGACAGGGGCCGGGGAGCAGTACTTC
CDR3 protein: CASSSRSGTGAGEQYF

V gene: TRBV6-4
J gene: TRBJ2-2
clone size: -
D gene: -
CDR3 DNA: TGTGCCAGCAGTGACGGGGACACCGGGGAGCTGTTTTTT
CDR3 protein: CASSDGDTGELFF

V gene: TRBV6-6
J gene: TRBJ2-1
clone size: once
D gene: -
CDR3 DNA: TGTGCCAGCAGTTACTCGAGGGCCCCGGGACCCAATGAGCAGTTCTTC
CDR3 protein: CASSYSRAPGPNEQFF